The 2 T cell receptor beta chains below come from one sample, sequenced in a study of a mutant IDH1 vaccine in newly diagnosed glioma. The time point here: baseline, week 1 (first vaccination visit). Treatment in this sample: pre-vaccination baseline after standard-of-care therapy. TCRdb's table, derived via immunoSEQ multiplex PCR, lists solely in-frame clones and lacks some. The table lists 80,000 to 100,000 clones, roughly 77% of them singletons. Sequences were derived from PBMCs, sampled from a glioma patient treated with radiotherapy, temozolomide or both. These receptors were taken from a man aged 40-49 years with glioma.

The chain links TRBV7-2 to TRBJ2-7, with TRBD1 identical over 10 bases. V was pared by 4 bases and J by 3 bases, with 18 bases of the junction left unmatched. Germline V gene lookup returns CDR1 SGHTA and CDR2 FQGNSA. The CDR3 is 19 amino acids. The CDR3 loop is CASSSRRTTDGTGVYEQYF. In DNA form, the CDR3 reads TGTGCCAGCAGCTCCAGGCGAACAACGGACGGGACAGGGGTCTACGAGCAGTACTTC. Full variable domain (rest looked up from reference TRBV7-2 and TRBJ2-7): GAGVSQSPSNKVTEKGKDVELRCDPISGHTALYWYRQSLGQGLEFLIYFQGNSAPDKSGLPSDRFSAERTGGSVSTLTIQRTQQEDSAVYLCASSSRRTTDGTGVYEQYFGPGTRLTVT.

The chain uses TRBV5-4 and TRBJ1-1, with 12 bases matching TRBD1. Germline CDR1 is SGHNT and CDR2 is YYREEE (reference sequence). The CDR3 is 15 residues long. Trimming at V came to 4 bases and at J to 5 bases, leaving 6 bases not matched to a gene. The CDR3: CASSPGDRGRTEAFF. DNA for the CDR3: TGTGCCAGCAGCCCAGGGGACAGGGGGCGGACTGAAGCTTTCTTT.